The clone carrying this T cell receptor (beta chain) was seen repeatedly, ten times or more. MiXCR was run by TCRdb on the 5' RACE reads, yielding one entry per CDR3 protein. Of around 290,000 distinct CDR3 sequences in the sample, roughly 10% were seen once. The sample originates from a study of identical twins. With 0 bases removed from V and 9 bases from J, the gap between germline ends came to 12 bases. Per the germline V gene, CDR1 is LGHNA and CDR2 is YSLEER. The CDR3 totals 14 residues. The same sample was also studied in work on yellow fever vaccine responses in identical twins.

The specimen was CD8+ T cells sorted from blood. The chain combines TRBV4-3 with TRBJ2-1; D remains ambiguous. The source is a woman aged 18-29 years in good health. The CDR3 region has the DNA TGCGCCAGCAGCCAAGATCAAGAGGTAGCTGAGCAGTTCTTC. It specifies CASSQDQEVAEQFF.